This TCR beta chain was observed in a study of blood T cell repertoires in COVID-19. Study information: The analysed material was cDNA or gDNA that came from T cells, B-cell-depleted T cells, or PBMCs.

This table comes from immunoSEQ multiplex PCR, and its TCRdb copy is limited to in-frame clones, with some not included. The sample holds tens of thousands of clones, about 80% seen once. This CDR3 region has 15 residues. Germline V gene lookup returns CDR1 PRHDT and CDR2 FYEKMQ (reference sequence). Trimming removed 2 bases from V and 5 bases from J; junction bases left unmatched: 6. The rearrangement links TRBV13 to TRBJ1-2, with 9 positions matching TRBD1. The sample comprised peripheral blood. This receptor was taken from a man over 45 with active or convalescent COVID-19. The CDR3 DNA follows: TGTGCCAGCAGCTTAAGGACAGGGGCTAGGTATGGCTACACCTTC. Protein: CASSLRTGARYGYTF. Filled out from reference TRBV13 and TRBJ1-2, the complete variable domain reads AAGVIQSPRHLIKEKRETATLKCYPIPRHDTVYWYQQGPGQDPQFLISFYEKMQSDKGSIPDRFSAQQFSDYHSELNMSSLELGDSALYFCASSLRTGARYGYTFGSGTRLTVV.